This T cell receptor beta chain stems from a study of regulatory T cells in long-lasting Graves disease. In building TCR beta libraries, iRepertoire HTBI primers were used together with Arm-PCR of CDR3 regions. MiXCR, run by TCRdb on the multiplex PCR reads, gives a single entry per CDR3 protein. The repertoire has about 500,000 distinct CDR3 sequences, about 16% of them found once; the top ten carry 10% to 15%. The time point here: newly diagnosed GD, antithyroid drugs for less than 3 months. Researchers made the TCR library from RNA that was extracted from PBMCs. Per the germline V gene, CDR1 is SGHRS and CDR2 is YFSETQ. Germline trimming cut 4 bases from V and 2 bases from J; bases unmatched to any gene: 6. The CDR3 runs to 14 residues. In its sample, this clonotype was seen a few times. This sample also appeared in a second study, on T cells in Graves' hyperthyroidism and ophthalmopathy.

Sequenced material: peripheral blood mononuclear cells (PBMCs), taken at new diagnosis, from a patient treated with antithyroid drugs. The sequence was collected from a man aged 35 to 55 with Graves disease. V gene TRBV5-1 combines with J gene TRBJ2-7; 7 positions agree with TRBD1. The CDR3 bases are TGCGCCAGCAGCACCCGACAGGGAACCTACGAGCAGTACTTC. Encoded protein: CASSTRQGTYEQYF.